This T cell receptor (beta chain) was recorded in a study of blood T cell repertoires in COVID-19. TCRdb keeps only in-frame clones here, not all; method: immunoSEQ multiplex PCR. The sample carries 200,000 to 250,000 clones, about four fifths recorded once. Germline values: CDR1 KGHSH, CDR2 LQKENI. This CDR3 comprises 13 residues. Deletions cut 3 bases from V and 7 bases from J, with 10 bases between. This chain links TRBV18 with TRBJ2-1; tentatively, D is TRBD1 (6 bases). The source material was PBMCs or T cells enriched from blood (not recorded which). This TCR derives from a woman aged 40 to 50 with acute COVID-19. The CDR3 DNA is TGTGCCAGCTCACCCACCAGGGGAAATGAGCAGTTCTTC. The encoded protein is CASSPTRGNEQFF.